Listed here are 22 T cell receptor beta chains from one sample, sequenced in a study of CD8+CD57+ T cells in acquired aplastic anemia (dated by TCRdb to the late 2010s). Sequencing used an Illumina HiSeq 2000. Genomic DNA served as template for TCR beta VDJ combination and CDR3 sequence profiling. The raw public reads went through TCRdb reprocessing: fastp at Q25, MiXCR clone calling, in-frame beta chains kept. Rows with one shared CDR3 protein collapse into an entry with the most common genes and DNA. Recorded for this sample are 150,000 to 200,000 distinct CDR3 sequences; just under 65% of them occurred a single time. The ten top clones hold 45% to 50% of the sample. Source material: sorted CD4+, CD8+, or CD8+CD57+ T cells (not recorded which) from PBMCs. These receptors were taken from a human donor in good health.

The count of this clonotype is one. V usage is TRBV2 and J usage is TRBJ2-1, with unresolved D. Looked up from germline, CDR1 is SNHLY and CDR2 is FYNNEI. The CDR3 is 11 amino acids. The ends were cut back, 4 bases at V and 6 bases at J, with 4 bases in the middle. The CDR3 is CASSGVNEQFF. The CDR3 DNA reads as TGTGCCAGCAGTGGAGTCAATGAGCAGTTCTTC.

Comments on this clonotype: The CDR3 end shows no conserved phenylalanine or tryptophan, and so a read error is likely. The V gene is TRBV9, the J gene TRBJ2-7; D gene uncertain. This CDR3 spans 16 amino acids. The germline gives CDR1 SGDLS, CDR2 YYNGEE. Trimming took off 5 bases at V and 1 base at J, with 19 bases between the two ends. The CDR3 reads CASSGRTGRPSYEQYS. The CDR3 DNA reads as TGTGCCAGCAGTGGCCGAACCGGACGACCTTCCTACGAGCAGTACTCC.

The chain recombines TRBV15 with TRBJ1-2; D unresolved. Germline V CDR1 and CDR2: LNHNV, YYDKDF (reference sequence). The CDR3 totals 14 residues. Deletions cut 0 bases from V and 4 bases from J, with 9 bases between. CDR3 in amino acids: CATSRDLGIYGYTF. CDR3 in DNA: TGTGCCACCAGCAGAGATCTAGGGATCTATGGCTACACCTTC.

The chain is built from TRBV25-1 and TRBJ1-2, with a tentative D call TRBD1 (5 bases). Germline V lookup: CDR1 MGHDK, CDR2 SYGVNS. The CDR3 has 11 residues. CDR3 coding DNA: TGTGCGGCGGGGGGACCTGGTGGCTACACCTTC. Amino acids: CAAGGPGGYTF.

The chain couples TRBV24-1 to TRBJ1-1, with D possibly being TRBD1 (5 bases). Germline loops: CDR1 KGHDR, CDR2 SFDVKD. Deletions cut 3 bases from V and 11 bases from J, with 9 bases between. This CDR3 comprises 11 residues. The CDR3 DNA is TGTGCCACCAGTGATGGGACTAAGGCTTTCTTT. Translating gives CATSDGTKAFF.

There are a few counts of this clonotype. The genes are TRBV15 and TRBJ1-2, with a possible D match to TRBD1 (5 bases). Germline V gene lookup returns CDR1 LNHNV and CDR2 YYDKDF (reference sequence). The CDR3 consists of 17 residues. The V gene lost 0 bases and the J gene lost 4 bases, with 18 bases spanning the gap. Written as DNA, the CDR3 is TGTGCCACCAGCAGAGATGGGGACTTGGGTTCTATCTATGGCTACACCTTC. It encodes CATSRDGDLGSIYGYTF.

The J gene is TRBJ1-2, the V gene TRBV3-1; D gene unclear. Germline V gene data show CDR1 as LGHDT and CDR2 as YNNKEL (reference sequence). The length of the CDR3 is 13 residues. The V end was cut by 0 bases, the J end by 8 bases, with 10 bases between. The CDR3, as DNA: TGTGCCAGCAGCCAAGAATCTTTGGTGGGCTACACCTTC. This encodes CASSQESLVGYTF.

The rearrangement uses TRBV6-5 and TRBJ2-7; 8 nucleotides match TRBD1. The germline V gene has CDR1 MNHEY and CDR2 SVGAGI. Losses at the gene ends were 9 bases for V and 4 bases for J; bases not matched to a gene: 5. This CDR3 comprises 12 residues. The CDR3 nucleotides are TGTGCCAGACAGGGGGTTGGGTACGAGCAGTACTTC. Its protein is CARQGVGYEQYF.

This rearrangement joins TRBV2 to TRBJ1-4; no clear D. From germline, CDR1 is SNHLY and CDR2 FYNNEI. The CDR3 contains 13 residues. V lost 6 bases, J lost 2 bases, and 7 bases lay in between. In DNA form, the CDR3 reads TGTGCCAGCAGCTTATCCACTAATGAAAAACTGTTTTTT. The encoded protein is CASSLSTNEKLFF.

The V call is TRBV7-9, the J call TRBJ1-1, with D possibly matching TRBD1 (5 bases). The CDR3 loop spans 13 amino acids. Germline assignment: CDR1 SEHNR and CDR2 FQNEAQ (reference sequence). Trimming removed 5 bases at V and 7 bases at J, with 14 bases between. The CDR3 nucleotides are TGTGCCAGCAGCCCGGGACCCGCATTTGAAGCTTTCTTT. Protein sequence: CASSPGPAFEAFF.

The chain links TRBV19 to TRBJ2-7; 11 positions match TRBD1. This CDR3 is built from 14 residues. Germline V CDR1 and CDR2: LNHDA, SQIVND (reference sequence). J lost 4 bases, V lost 8 bases, and 7 bases had no gene match. The CDR3: CASQRTGGNYEQYF. The CDR3 DNA is TGTGCCAGTCAAAGGACAGGGGGCAATTACGAGCAGTACTTC.

This clonotype was picked up a small number of times. The chain is built from TRBV10-3 and TRBJ1-1; a weak D match, TRBD1 (6 bases). This CDR3 spans 14 amino acids. V lost 8 bases and J 1 base, leaving 14 bases between the germline ends. CDR1 and CDR2 from the germline V gene are ENHRY and SYGVKD. CDR3 in amino acids: CAIRIVGANTEAFF. The CDR3, as DNA: TGTGCCATCCGTATCGTGGGGGCGAACACTGAAGCTTTCTTT.

V usage is TRBV4-3 and J usage is TRBJ2-1; the match to TRBD2 covers 9 bases. Trimming at V came to 0 bases and at J to 2 bases, leaving 5 bases not matched to a gene. This CDR3 is 17 amino acids long. Germline CDR1 is LGHNA and CDR2 is YSLEER. The DNA for the CDR3 is TGCGCCAGCAGCCAAGATGAGACTAGCGGAACCTACAATGAGCAGTTCTTC. Its protein is CASSQDETSGTYNEQFF.

The chain recombines TRBV19 with TRBJ1-5, with D hard to call. This CDR3 has 12 residues. Germline loops: CDR1 LNHDA, CDR2 SQIVND (reference sequence). The V gene lost 1 base and the J gene lost 9 bases, with 7 bases spanning the gap. The chain's CDR3 is CASSIAKGPQHF. DNA of the CDR3: TGTGCCAGTAGTATAGCGAAGGGGCCCCAGCATTTT.

The V and J genes are TRBV7-9 and TRBJ2-7; D remains ambiguous. Germline V CDR1 and CDR2: SEHNR, FQNEAQ (reference sequence). CDR3 length: 14 amino acids. V shed 4 bases and J shed 0 bases, with 10 bases lying between them. CDR3 DNA: TGTGCCAGCAGCTCCCGACGGACCTCCTACGAGCAGTACTTC. This translates into CASSSRRTSYEQYF. Together with reference TRBV7-9 and TRBJ2-7, the CDR3 gives the full variable domain: DTGVSQNPRHKITKRGQNVTFRCDPISEHNRLYWYRQTLGQGPEFLTYFQNEAQLEKSRLLSDRFSAERPKGSFSTLEIQRTEQGDSAMYLCASSSRRTSYEQYFGPGTRLTVT.

This clonotype has a count of ten or more. This chain uses TRBV20-1 with TRBJ1-1, with a possible D match to TRBD1 (6 bases). The CDR3 runs 13 residues. The V end was cut by 5 bases, the J end by 0 bases, with 10 bases between. Germline V gives CDR1 DFQATT, CDR2 SNEGSKA (reference sequence). CDR3 sequence reads: CSAGDNMNTEAFF. The CDR3 nucleotides read TGCAGTGCTGGGGACAACATGAACACTGAAGCTTTCTTT.

This rearrangement joins TRBV7-8 to TRBJ2-7; D is unclear. Trimming left V 0 bases short and J 2 bases short, with 11 bases between. The germline V gene encodes CDR1 SGHVS and CDR2 FQNEAQ. This CDR3 contains 15 residues. CDR3 bases: TGTGCCAGCAGCTTAGCGCTCGCTGCCACCTACGAGCAGTACTTC. The encoded protein is CASSLALAATYEQYF.

This clonotype was observed a few times. The chain carries TRBV7-9 and TRBJ1-6, with TRBD1 matching over 7 bases. Germline loops: CDR1 SEHNR, CDR2 FQNEAQ (reference sequence). The length of the CDR3 is 14 residues. J gave up 9 bases and V 1 base, and 3 bases lay outside the gene matches. The CDR3 loop is CASSLDSGGSPLHF. In nucleotides, the CDR3 is TGTGCCAGCAGCTTAGATTCAGGGGGTTCACCCCTCCACTTT.

This clonotype was recorded at least ten times. With a much larger clone just one base away, this may be a read error. This chain connects TRBV20-1 to TRBJ2-7; D not certain. CDR3 size: 12 residues. Trimming pared 0 bases from V and 2 bases from J, leaving 5 bases between. Germline values: CDR1 DFQATT, CDR2 SNEGSKA (reference sequence). CDR3 coding DNA: TGCAGTGCTAGAGACGACACCTACGAGCAGTACTTC. This sequence encodes CSARDDTYEQYF.

The chain is built from TRBV12-3 or TRBV12-4 and TRBJ2-7; D may be TRBD2 (5 bases). V gave up 6 bases and J gave up 2 bases, with 14 bases separating them. The CDR3 consists of 14 residues. The chain's CDR3 is CASRSRTDPYEQYF. In DNA form, the CDR3 reads TGTGCCAGCAGAAGCCGGACTGACCCCTACGAGCAGTACTTC.

Only a few counts were recorded for this clonotype. The genes are TRBV7-6 and TRBJ2-1, with TRBD2 matching over 9 bases. The CDR3 runs 15 residues. The germline V gene has CDR1 SGHVS and CDR2 FNYEAQ. Trimming cost V 2 bases and J 5 bases; bases outside gene matches: 4. CDR3 nucleotide sequence: TGTGCCAGCAGCTTACGGGCTAGCGGGGACAATGAGCAGTTCTTC. Its translation is CASSLRASGDNEQFF. Variable domain in full (rest from reference TRBV7-6 and TRBJ2-1): GAGVSQSPRYKVTKRGQDVALRCDPISGHVSLYWYRQALGQGPEFLTYFNYEAQQDKSGLPNDRFSAERPEGSISTLTIQRTEQRDSAMYRCASSLRASGDNEQFFGPGTRLTVL.

The chain is built from TRBV2 and TRBJ2-3; a weak D match, TRBD2 (6 bases). V was pared by 6 bases and J by 0 bases, with 10 bases between. Per germline, CDR1 SNHLY and CDR2 FYNNEI. The CDR3 totals 14 residues. CDR3: CASSGGVSTDTQYF. For the CDR3, the DNA is TGTGCCAGCAGCGGAGGGGTCAGCACAGATACGCAGTATTTT.